The 11 T cell receptor beta chains below were found in one sample sequenced in a study of blood T cell repertoires in COVID-19. The data were produced by immunoSEQ multiplex PCR, yet TCRdb's version contains in-frame clones alone and is incomplete. The sample records roughly 54,000 clones, approximately 81% being singletons. Sequencing was carried out using peripheral blood. The source of these receptors is a man aged 50 to 59 with acute or convalescent COVID-19.

This clone has only one observation. The CDR3 spells CASSLVGGWTGELFF. The CDR3 coding sequence is TGTGCCAGCAGCTTAGTGGGGGGTTGGACCGGGGAGCTGTTTTTT. The J gene is TRBJ2-2, the V gene TRBV7-6; D may be TRBD2 (6 bases). Germline-derived CDR1 and CDR2 are SGHVS and FNYEAQ. The CDR3 is 15 residues long. Trimming took off 1 base at V and 5 bases at J, with 11 bases between the two ends.

V and J are TRBV6-8 and TRBJ1-2, with D possibly being TRBD1 (5 bases). Looked up from germline, CDR1 is MNHGY and CDR2 is SAAAGT. The CDR3 length is 14 residues. The V and J ends lost 4 bases and 7 bases respectively, with 16 bases between them. CDR3 amino acids: CASSWDQAGPGYTF. The DNA for the CDR3 is TGTGCCAGCAGTTGGGACCAGGCGGGGCCTGGCTACACCTTC.

This rearrangement joins TRBV5-4 to TRBJ2-4; 8 positions agree with TRBD2. This CDR3 has 15 amino acids. Per germline, CDR1 SGHNT and CDR2 YYREEE (reference sequence). The J segment lost 9 bases and the V segment lost 3 bases, leaving 11 bases of the junction unmatched. This CDR3 reads CASSYTGLVYGIQYF. As DNA, the CDR3 is TGTGCCAGCAGCTATACGGGACTAGTTTACGGCATTCAGTACTTC. Using reference TRBV5-4 and TRBJ2-4 for the parts outside the CDR3, the full variable domain is ETGVTQSPTHLIKTRGQQVTLRCSSQSGHNTVSWYQQALGQGPQFIFQYYREEENGRGNFPPRFSGLQFPNYSSELNVNALELDDSALYLCASSYTGLVYGIQYFGAGTRLSVL.

The chain is built from TRBV5-1 and TRBJ2-2; D unresolved. CDR1 and CDR2 from the germline V gene are SGHRS and YFSETQ. The CDR3 totals 16 residues. The V gene lost 0 bases and the J gene lost 2 bases, with 11 bases spanning the gap. The CDR3: CASSLEGRLNTGELFF. As DNA, the CDR3 is TGCGCCAGCAGCTTGGAAGGTCGACTTAACACCGGGGAGCTGTTTTTT.

This chain joins TRBV19 and TRBJ2-1; D is unclear. Germline lookup yields CDR1 LNHDA and CDR2 SQIVND (reference sequence). This CDR3 has 12 amino acids. Trimming cost V 1 base and J 7 bases, with 5 bases left between them. CDR3 protein: CASSIGQNEQFF. CDR3 in DNA: TGTGCCAGTAGTATAGGCCAGAATGAGCAGTTCTTC. Supplemented by reference TRBV19 and TRBJ2-1, the full variable domain reads DGGITQSPKYLFRKEGQNVTLSCEQNLNHDAMYWYRQDPGQGLRLIYYSQIVNDFQKGDIAEGYSVSREKKESFPLTVTSAQKNPTAFYLCASSIGQNEQFFGPGTRLTVL.

This chain links TRBV28 with TRBJ2-3; D not certain. The CDR3 is made up of 14 amino acids. Germline CDR1 is MDHEN and CDR2 is SYDVKM. Deletions cut 3 bases from V and 0 bases from J, with 7 bases between. The CDR3 bases are TGTGCCAGCAGTTTGGCCATTAGCACAGATACGCAGTATTTT. This gives the protein CASSLAISTDTQYF. The full variable domain, rest sourced from reference TRBV28 and TRBJ2-3, is DVKVTQSSRYLVKRTGEKVFLECVQDMDHENMFWYRQDPGLGLRLIYFSYDVKMKEKGDIPEGYSVSREKKERFSLILESASTNQTSMYLCASSLAISTDTQYFGPGTRLTVL.

V is TRBV11-3 and J is TRBJ2-1, with TRBD2 matching over 10 bases. Germline CDR1 reads SGHNT; CDR2 reads YENEEA. The CDR3 loop spans 16 amino acids. The V and J ends lost 5 bases and 3 bases, in that order; junction bases with no gene match: 7. The CDR3 protein is CASSPRTSGLYNEQFF. The CDR3 DNA reads TGTGCCAGCAGCCCCAGGACTAGCGGACTCTACAATGAGCAGTTCTTC.

DNA for the CDR3: TGCGCCAGCAGTGAGTCACTCCGACTCTATGGCTACACCTTC. Protein: CASSESLRLYGYTF. This sequence joins TRBV10-2 and TRBJ1-2; D is unclear. This CDR3 is built from 14 residues. Trimming cost V 0 bases and J 4 bases, with 9 bases left between them. From germline, CDR1 is WSHSY and CDR2 SAAADI.

In this sample, this clone turned up once. The chain joins TRBV11-2 to TRBJ1-1; possibly TRBD1 for D (6 bases). CDR3 size: 14 residues. The germline V gene encodes CDR1 SGHAT and CDR2 FQNNGV. V was trimmed by 5 bases and J by 6 bases, leaving 16 bases between them. DNA of the CDR3: TGTGCCAGCAGCGTACAGGGAGATACGGCTGAAGCTTTCTTT. This sequence encodes CASSVQGDTAEAFF.

This chain links TRBV12-5 with TRBJ2-3; a weak D match, TRBD2 (6 bases). Trimming took off 1 base at V and 0 bases at J, with 14 bases between the two ends. The CDR3 has 17 residues. Germline-derived CDR1 and CDR2 are LGHNT and FRNRAP. CDR3 sequence: CASGLGGGAESTDTQYF. The CDR3 nucleotides read TGTGCTAGTGGTTTGGGCGGAGGGGCAGAAAGCACAGATACGCAGTATTTT.

This clone was recorded once. The chain uses TRBV13 and TRBJ2-3; 14 bases match TRBD2. CDR1 PRHDT and CDR2 FYEKMQ come from the germline V gene (reference sequence). The CDR3 runs 16 residues. The trim removed 3 bases at V and 6 bases at J, leaving 5 bases unmatched. CDR3 nucleotide sequence: TGTGCCAGCAGCTTCCGACTAGCGGGAGGGGGGGATACGCAGTATTTT. Protein product: CASSFRLAGGGDTQYF.